This T cell receptor (beta chain) was observed in a study of control samples from healthy donors and cancer patients. Losses at the gene ends were 3 bases for V and 6 bases for J; bases not matched to a gene: 4. Germline CDR1 and CDR2: SGHNT and YENEEA. This CDR3 has 14 residues. Generated by immunoSEQ multiplex PCR, the TCRdb table keeps only in-frame clones and is missing some. The sample consists of 150,000 or so clones, approximately 93% of them appearing once. The specimen sequenced was blood. The origin of this receptor is a man between 18 and 35 years old in good health. The chain links TRBV11-3 to TRBJ2-1, with 8 nucleotides matching TRBD2. The CDR3 DNA reads as TGTGCCAGCAGCTTGGGGAGCGGGAGCAATGAGCAGTTCTTC. Protein product: CASSLGSGSNEQFF.